The subject of this entry is one T cell receptor beta chain. What it binds is not known. The sample is drawn from a study of cytomegalovirus exposure and HLA in healthy donors. Across the whole study: Most genotyped donors, around four fifths of roughly 400, had Caucasian-associated genetic ancestry.

Whole-study findings and limits: The study recorded more than 150 TCR beta chains that were cytomegalovirus-associated. Presence/absence analyses treated sequencing depth as roughly uniform across donors. Using a false discovery rate of 0.05, a later analysis showed that 16,951 TCR beta sequences were associated with HLA alleles.

Germline CDR1 and CDR2: SGHRS and YFSETQ. V was trimmed by 5 bases and J by 3 bases, leaving 16 bases between them. The CDR3 extends over 15 amino acids. The PCR contained 60 Vbeta and 13 Jbeta primers. Clones were read by immunoSEQ multiplex PCR, and TCRdb kept only the in-frame ones, dropping some. The sample records about 170,000 clones, 85% being singletons. Sample: PBMCs. The chain combines TRBV5-1 with TRBJ2-3; a weak D match, TRBD1 (6 bases). This clonotype was sampled from a boy younger than 10 in good health and CMV-seronegative. CDR3 in amino acids: CASRPRGLGTDTQYF. CDR3 in DNA: TGCGCCAGCAGGCCCAGGGGTTTGGGGACAGATACGCAGTATTTT.